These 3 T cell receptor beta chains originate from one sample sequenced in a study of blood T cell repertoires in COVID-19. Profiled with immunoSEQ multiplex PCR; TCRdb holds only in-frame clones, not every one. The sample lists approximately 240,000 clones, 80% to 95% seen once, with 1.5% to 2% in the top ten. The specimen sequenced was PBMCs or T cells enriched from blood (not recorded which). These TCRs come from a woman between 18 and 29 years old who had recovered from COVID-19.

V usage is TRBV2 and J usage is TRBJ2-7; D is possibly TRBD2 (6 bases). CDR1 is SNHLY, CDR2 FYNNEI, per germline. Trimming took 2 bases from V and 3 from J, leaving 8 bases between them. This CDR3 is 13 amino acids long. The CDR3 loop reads CASSETDYYEQYF. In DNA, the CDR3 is TGTGCCAGCAGTGAAACGGACTACTACGAGCAGTACTTC. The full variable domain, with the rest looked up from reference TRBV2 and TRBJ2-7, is EPEVTQTPSHQVTQMGQEVILRCVPISNHLYFYWYRQILGQKVEFLVSFYNNEISEKSEIFDDQFSVERPDGSNFTLKIRSTKLEDSAMYFCASSETDYYEQYFGPGTRLTVT.

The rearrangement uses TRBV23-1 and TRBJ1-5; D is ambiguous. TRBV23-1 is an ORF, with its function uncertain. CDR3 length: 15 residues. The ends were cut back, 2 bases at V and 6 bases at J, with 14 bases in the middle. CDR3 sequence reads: CASSQGREFCQPQHF. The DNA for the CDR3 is TGCGCCAGCAGTCAAGGGCGAGAATTTTGTCAGCCCCAGCATTTT.

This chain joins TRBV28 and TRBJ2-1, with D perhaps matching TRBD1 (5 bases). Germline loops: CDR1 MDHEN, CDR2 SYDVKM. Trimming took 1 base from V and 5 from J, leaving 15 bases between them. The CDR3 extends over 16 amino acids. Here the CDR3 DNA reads TGTGCCAGCAGTTTATTTCAGGGTCCGGCGAACAATGAGCAGTTCTTC. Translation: CASSLFQGPANNEQFF. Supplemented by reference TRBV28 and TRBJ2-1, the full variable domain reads DVKVTQSSRYLVKRTGEKVFLECVQDMDHENMFWYRQDPGLGLRLIYFSYDVKMKEKGDIPEGYSVSREKKERFSLILESASTNQTSMYLCASSLFQGPANNEQFFGPGTRLTVL.